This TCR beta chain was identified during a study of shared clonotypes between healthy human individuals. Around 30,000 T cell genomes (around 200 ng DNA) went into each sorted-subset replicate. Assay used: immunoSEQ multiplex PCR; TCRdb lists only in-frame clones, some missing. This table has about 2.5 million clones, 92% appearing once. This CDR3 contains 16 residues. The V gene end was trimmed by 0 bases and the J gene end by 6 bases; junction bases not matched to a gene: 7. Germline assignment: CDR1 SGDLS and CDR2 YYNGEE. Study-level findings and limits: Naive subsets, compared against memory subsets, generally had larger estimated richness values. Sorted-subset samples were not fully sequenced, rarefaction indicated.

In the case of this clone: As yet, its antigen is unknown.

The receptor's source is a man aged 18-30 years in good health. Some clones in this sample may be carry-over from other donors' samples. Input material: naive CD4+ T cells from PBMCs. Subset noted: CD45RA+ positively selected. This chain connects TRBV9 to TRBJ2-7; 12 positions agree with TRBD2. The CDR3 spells CASSVGLGLAGSEQYF. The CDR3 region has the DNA TGTGCCAGCAGCGTAGGGCTCGGACTAGCGGGAAGCGAGCAGTACTTC.